This is a list of T cell receptor beta chains from one sample in a study of blood T cell repertoires in COVID-19. Method: immunoSEQ multiplex PCR; TCRdb's copy keeps in-frame clones and lacks some. In the table there are around 280,000 clones, around 90% of which are singletons. The sequencing input was PBMCs or T cells enriched from blood (not recorded which). These receptors all stem from a woman under 30 with acute COVID-19. CDR3s include the opening cysteine and the closing phenylalanine or tryptophan. A D gene is named only where the DNA matches it firmly. Not every row has a clone size; where given, it reads once, few, many or a size class.

>NA|NA|TRBV5-4|14|TRBJ2-1
TGTGCCAGCAGCTTATTGCTAGCAGGAAATGAGCAGTTCTTC
CASSLLLAGNEQFF
>NA|NA|TRBV6-1|14|TRBJ1-3
TGTGCCAGCAGTGAGCGGGGTGGGGGAAACACCATATATTTT
CASSERGGGNTIYF
>NA|TRBD2|TRBV10-3|15|TRBJ2-3
TGTGCCATCAATAGCGGGAGGTCCCCCACAGATACGCAGTATTTT
CAINSGRSPTDTQYF
>NA|NA|TRBV12-3/TRBV12-4|12|TRBJ2-1
TGTGCCAGCAGTTTAGATGTTACAGAGCAGTTCTTC
CASSLDVTEQFF
>NA|TRBD1|TRBV7-2|16|TRBJ1-5
TGTGCCAGCAGCGAGAGGGGACAGTATAGCAATCAGCCCCAGCATTTT
CASSERGQYSNQPQHF
>NA|NA|TRBV7-9|14|TRBJ2-6
TGTGCCAGCAACCCACAGGCTGGGGCCAACGTCCTGACTTTC
CASNPQAGANVLTF
>few|NA|TRBV4-1|13|TRBJ1-6
TGCGCCAGCAGCCAAGTCCGAACCAGGGTTCTCCACTTT
CASSQVRTRVLHF
>NA|NA|TRBV21-1|14|TRBJ2-7
TGTGCCAGCACCCCGGGACAGGGAGACTACGAGCAGTACTTC
CASTPGQGDYEQYF
>NA|TRBD1|TRBV5-4|16|TRBJ2-4
TGTGCCAGCAGCTCGGGGACAGGGAAGGCCAAAAACATTCAGTACTTC
CASSSGTGKAKNIQYF
>NA|TRBD1|TRBV6-5|13|TRBJ2-2
TGTGCCAGCAGGACAGGGGCCGAAGGGGAGCTGTTTTTT
CASRTGAEGELFF
>NA|NA|TRBV5-1|16|TRBJ2-1
TGCGCCAGCAGCTTAGTCGCCGGGACTCCGAACAATGAGCAGTTCTTC
CASSLVAGTPNNEQFF
>NA|TRBD2|TRBV6-6|17|TRBJ2-7
TGTGCCAGCAGTCGGGCAGGACTAGCGGAACTATCCTACGAGCAGTACTTC
CASSRAGLAELSYEQYF
>NA|NA|TRBV15|14|TRBJ2-1
TGTGCCACCAGCAGAGTTCGACAATCCGATGAGCAGTTCTTC
CATSRVRQSDEQFF
>NA|NA|TRBV4-2|18|TRBJ1-3
TGTGCCAGCAGCCCTGAGTCCTGGGACACGAGCTCTGGAAACACCATATATTTT
CASSPESWDTSSGNTIYF
>NA|NA|TRBV28|15|TRBJ1-6
TGTGCCAGCATCCTCGGGGGGGCTTATAATTCACCCCTCCACTTT
CASILGGAYNSPLHF
>NA|TRBD2|TRBV28|14|TRBJ2-3
TGTGCCAGCAGTTTGCGGGGGGCAACAGATACGCAGTATTTT
CASSLRGATDTQYF
>few|TRBD2|TRBV9|14|TRBJ2-1
TGTGCCAGCAGCGCGGGACTAGTCTACAATGAGCAGTTCTTC
CASSAGLVYNEQFF
>NA|NA|TRBV5-4|14|TRBJ1-4
TGTGCCAGCAGCTTTAACCCTGAGGGCGAAAAACTGTTTTTT
CASSFNPEGEKLFF